The clone carrying this T cell receptor beta chain was detected ten times or more. Its antigen remains unknown. The data stem from a study of post-analysis software for immune sequencing data. The overall study: Relapsing-remitting, secondary progressive and progressive-relapsing forms of multiple sclerosis all featured among disease courses.

This CDR3 is 16 amino acids long. The germline V gene has CDR1 SGDLS and CDR2 YYNGEE. The V end was cut by 3 bases, the J end by 4 bases, with 19 bases between. Study-wide findings and caveats: When patients were compared with controls, about five TRBV segments were more frequent, TRBV5-6, TRBV5-1 and TRBV20-1 among them. By F measure, samples from a shared preparation batch strongly co-clustered.

Built from TCR beta cDNA, the libraries had unique molecular identifiers in them. Input amounts of about 0.85 to 10 million T cells were used. These gave roughly 0.5 million cDNA molecules, so each molecule approximated one T cell. TCRdb re-derived calls from the PCR reads in MiXCR, one entry per CDR3 protein. The sample carries 170,000 or so distinct CDR3 sequences, approximately 31% recorded once. The rearrangement joins TRBV9 to TRBJ1-2; D unclear. The sample taken for sequencing was blood. The sequence was obtained from a girl between 5 and 17 years old with multiple sclerosis. The CDR3 protein is CASSGILFRRGYGYTF. CDR3 sequence (DNA): TGTGCCAGCAGCGGAATCCTCTTCAGGCGGGGCTATGGCTACACCTTC.